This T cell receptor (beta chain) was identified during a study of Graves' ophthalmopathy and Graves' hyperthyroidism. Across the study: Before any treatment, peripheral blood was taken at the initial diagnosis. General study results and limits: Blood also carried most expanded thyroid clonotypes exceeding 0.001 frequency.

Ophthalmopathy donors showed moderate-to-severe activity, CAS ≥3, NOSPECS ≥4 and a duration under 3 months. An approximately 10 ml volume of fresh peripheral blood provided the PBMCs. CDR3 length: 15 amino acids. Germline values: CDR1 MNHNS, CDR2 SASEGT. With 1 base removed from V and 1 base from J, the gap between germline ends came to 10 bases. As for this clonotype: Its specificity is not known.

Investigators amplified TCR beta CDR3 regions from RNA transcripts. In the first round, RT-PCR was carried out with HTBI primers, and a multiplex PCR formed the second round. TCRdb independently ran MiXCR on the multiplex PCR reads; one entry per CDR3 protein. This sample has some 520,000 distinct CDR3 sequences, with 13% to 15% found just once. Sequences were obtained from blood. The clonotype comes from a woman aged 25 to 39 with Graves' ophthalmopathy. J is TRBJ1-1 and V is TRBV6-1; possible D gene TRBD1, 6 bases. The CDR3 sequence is CASSEVLGANTEAFF. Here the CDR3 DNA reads TGTGCCAGCAGTGAAGTTCTGGGGGCGAACACTGAAGCTTTCTTT.